Each of the 14 T cell receptor beta chains below was sequenced from the same sample in a study of blood T cells in healthy people across ages. With a J-beta primer mix and a sample-barcoded 5' primer, a second PCR ran roughly 6 to 12 cycles. TCRdb reprocessed the 5' RACE reads with MiXCR, giving one entry per CDR3 protein. In the table there are over a million distinct CDR3 sequences, roughly 64% of which are singletons. The source material was blood. These receptors all stem from a man aged 18-30 years in good health.

The CDR3 reads CASSQAPGVNTEAFF. In DNA, the CDR3 is TGCGCCAGCAGCCAAGCCCCAGGGGTGAACACTGAAGCTTTCTTT. J is TRBJ1-1 and V is TRBV4-1, with D maybe TRBD1 (6 bases). Looked up from germline, CDR1 is MGHRA and CDR2 is YSYEKL. The CDR3 contains 15 residues. The ends were cut back, 1 base at V and 0 bases at J, with 9 bases in the middle.

This clonotype was seen only a few times. The V gene is TRBV10-3, the J gene TRBJ2-4; TRBD1 aligns across 9 bases. Near its end, the DNA agrees better with TRBJ2-7, so the J call may be wrong. Germline V gene lookup returns CDR1 ENHRY and CDR2 SYGVKD. The CDR3 runs 15 residues. CDR3 nucleotides: TGTGCCACGTCTCGGCAGGGACAGGGTACCCACGAGCAGTACTTC. Its translation is CATSRQGQGTHEQYF.

This clonotype was seen only a few times. The chain employs TRBV25-1 and TRBJ1-6; 8 bases line up with TRBD1. V lost 4 bases, J lost 5 bases, and 1 base stayed unmatched. Germline CDR1 MGHDK, CDR2 SYGVNS. This CDR3 is built from 14 residues. This chain's CDR3 is CASSVTGDNSPLHF. In DNA, the CDR3 is TGTGCCAGCAGTGTGACAGGGGATAATTCACCCCTCCACTTT. Looking up the rest from reference TRBV25-1 and TRBJ1-6 gives the full variable domain: EADIYQTPRYLVIGTGKKITLECSQTMGHDKMYWYQQDPGMELHLIHYSYGVNSTEKGDLSSESTVSRIRTEHFPLTLESARPSHTSQYLCASSVTGDNSPLHFGNGTRLTVT.

The chain couples TRBV20-1 to TRBJ2-7, with D tentatively TRBD1 or TRBD2 (5 bases each). Germline CDR1 reads DFQATT; CDR2 reads SNEGSKA (reference sequence). CDR3 length equals 14 residues. The germline V and J ends were trimmed by 3 bases and 0 bases, with 12 bases remaining between them. The CDR3 sequence: CSASEGQSSYEQYF. CDR3 bases: TGCAGTGCTAGTGAGGGGCAATCCTCCTACGAGCAGTACTTC.

This clonotype appeared a few times. The rearrangement joins TRBV5-5 to TRBJ2-1, with D hard to call. This CDR3 has 14 amino acids. V was cut by 4 bases and J by 5 bases, with 13 bases left in between. Looked up from germline, CDR1 is SGHKS and CDR2 is YYEKEE (reference sequence). CDR3 in DNA: TGTGCCAGCAGCGCCACACACGGCCACAATGAGCAGTTCTTC. Protein sequence: CASSATHGHNEQFF.

This clonotype came up a few times. The chain recombines TRBV27 with TRBJ1-5; TRBD1 might be the D (5 bases). The V end was cut by 3 bases, the J end by 4 bases, with 7 bases between. Germline assignment: CDR1 MNHEY and CDR2 SMNVEV (reference sequence). This CDR3 has 13 residues. CDR3 nucleotide sequence: TGTGCCAGCAGTTTCAGGGTGAATCAGCCCCAGCATTTT. It is translated as CASSFRVNQPQHF.

This chain uses TRBV28 with TRBJ1-2; D remains unclear. Germline CDR1 is MDHEN and CDR2 is SYDVKM. The CDR3 is 15 amino acids. Trimming took 2 bases from V and 0 from J, leaving 10 bases between them. This CDR3 reads CASSLTTEANYGYTF. CDR3 in DNA: TGTGCCAGCAGTTTAACGACGGAAGCTAACTATGGCTACACCTTC.

This rearrangement joins TRBV9 to TRBJ2-1; TRBD2 agrees at 8 bases. The CDR3 loop spans 15 amino acids. The germline V gene encodes CDR1 SGDLS and CDR2 YYNGEE. V gave up 4 bases and J gave up 6 bases; unmatched junction bases: 9. CDR3 sequence (DNA): TGTGCCAGCAGCCCTTGGTCGGGAGGGAGCAATGAGCAGTTCTTC. It encodes CASSPWSGGSNEQFF.

In DNA form, the CDR3 reads TGTGCCAGCAGTTTCCTAGCGGGACGCACCGGGGAGCTGTTTTTT. Translated: CASSFLAGRTGELFF. This chain connects TRBV27 to TRBJ2-2; 9 bases match TRBD2. This CDR3 comprises 15 residues. V shed 3 bases, J shed 4 bases, and the junction held 3 bases outside the gene matches. Looked up from germline, CDR1 is MNHEY and CDR2 is SMNVEV (reference sequence).

The chain uses TRBV20-1 and TRBJ2-1, with TRBD2 identical over 13 bases. Germline assignment: CDR1 DFQATT and CDR2 SNEGSKA (reference sequence). The CDR3 runs 17 residues. The V segment lost 2 bases and the J segment 7 bases; nucleotides outside the gene matches: 11. The CDR3 loop is CSARNPGLAGAVNEQFF. The CDR3 DNA follows: TGCAGTGCTAGAAACCCTGGACTAGCGGGGGCGGTTAATGAGCAGTTCTTC.

The V and J genes are TRBV2 and TRBJ2-2; a weak D match, TRBD1 (5 bases). V lost 7 bases and J 3 bases, leaving 12 bases between the germline ends. Germline V gene data show CDR1 as SNHLY and CDR2 as FYNNEI. The CDR3 consists of 14 residues. Written as DNA, the CDR3 is TGTGCCAGCACCACGACAGAGGACACCGGGGAGCTGTTTTTT. This sequence encodes CASTTTEDTGELFF.

The CDR3 loop is CASSTNSPLSIQQFF. The CDR3 region has the DNA TGTGCCAGCAGCACTAACAGCCCTCTCTCAATACAGCAGTTCTTC. The chain has TRBV11-2 and TRBJ2-1; unclear D gene. The CDR3 runs to 15 residues. CDR1 and CDR2 (germline): SGHAT, FQNNGV. V was trimmed by 5 bases and J by 11 bases, leaving 22 bases between them.

This chain uses TRBV3-1 with TRBJ2-4; 13 bases map to TRBD2. J was trimmed by 14 bases and V by 1 base; bases with no gene match: 8. This CDR3 comprises 15 residues. Germline CDR1 is LGHDT and CDR2 is YNNKEL (reference sequence). The CDR3 DNA sequence: TGTGCCAGCAGCCAAGGAGGGGGACTAGCGGGATTAGAGTACTTC. This sequence encodes CASSQGGGLAGLEYF.

This clonotype was counted a few times. The genes are TRBV4-3 and TRBJ2-1; D is ambiguous. With 0 bases removed from V and 6 bases from J, the gap between germline ends came to 15 bases. This CDR3 comprises 16 residues. Per germline, CDR1 LGHNA and CDR2 YSLEER. The CDR3 DNA sequence: TGCGCCAGCAGCCAAGATACAAACCGGGCCCTCAATGAGCAGTTCTTC. Protein sequence: CASSQDTNRALNEQFF.